This T cell receptor (beta chain) came from a study of blood T cell repertoires in COVID-19. Across the whole study: Samples taken during acute and convalescent COVID-19 were collected in the United States, Italy and Spain. T cells, B-cell-depleted T cells, or PBMCs provided the cDNA or gDNA that served as material.

This CDR3 has 16 residues. The V end lost 0 bases, the J end lost 2 bases, and 11 bases lay between the germline ends. CDR1 is MNHNY, CDR2 SVGAGI, per germline (reference sequence). In the original processing: Reference gene primer amplification yielded estimated nucleated cell counts. Sequencing was performed with immunoSEQ multiplex PCR; in TCRdb, only in-frame clones are kept and a portion is missing. V and J calls and clone size are given by that table; D and trimming were obtained from the DNA. This sample yields a few hundred thousand clones, of which around 87% are seen a single time; 7.8% belongs to the top ten.

V usage is TRBV6-6 and J usage is TRBJ2-4; D is uncertain. The specimen was peripheral blood. The sequence was collected from a woman aged 45-65 years who had recovered from COVID-19. The CDR3 DNA reads TGTGCCAGCAGTTACTCAACGGGTCCCTCCAAAAACATTCAGTACTTC. As protein: CASSYSTGPSKNIQYF.